Included here is one T cell receptor beta chain sequence, with context. The sample originates from a study of blood T cell repertoires in COVID-19. For the study at large: Specimens from acute and convalescent COVID-19 originated in the United States, Italy and Spain. T cells, B-cell-depleted T cells, or PBMCs provided the cDNA or gDNA that served as material.

As originally analysed: By means of reference gene primer amplification, nucleated cell counts were estimated. Here immunoSEQ multiplex PCR was the method, and the copy in TCRdb shows in-frame clones only, minus some. D and trimming come from the DNA, and the V and J calls and clone size come from that table. The table includes 410,000 or so clones, 75% to 90% detected once. The germline CDR1 and CDR2 sequences are SGHDT and YYEEEE. The CDR3 extends over 15 amino acids. V was trimmed by 3 bases and J by 10 bases, leaving 20 bases between them. The rearrangement links TRBV5-6 to TRBJ2-1; perhaps TRBD2 as D (5 bases). The sequenced sample was peripheral blood. This clonotype was sampled from a woman in her 30s with active or convalescent COVID-19. The CDR3 coding sequence is TGTGCCAGCAGCTCCCAGTATGTACGGGGAGAAGAGCAGTTCTTC. This gives the protein CASSSQYVRGEEQFF.